This TCR beta chain was captured by sequencing in a study of human thymus T cells. Findings and caveats of the study: Thymic and blood repertoires appeared to carry a bias in their V and J gene usage. A high degree of thymic repertoire overlap among unrelated individuals was reported in related research.

A remark on this clone: Its target is unknown.

Between the trimmed V and J ends, which lost 6 bases and 7 bases, there was a span of 15 bases. Germline lookup yields CDR1 MDHEN and CDR2 SYDVKM. The CDR3 loop spans 13 amino acids. TCRdb's copy holds only in-frame clones and misses some; the assay was immunoSEQ multiplex PCR. The sample holds about 78,000 clones, roughly 97% seen once. Resected material from corrective heart surgery provided the thymus tissue analysed. All donors were healthy Finnish infants who were undergoing corrective surgery to treat congenital heart defects. The chain recombines TRBV28 with TRBJ1-2; D gene ambiguous. The sample taken for sequencing was thymus tissue. The receptor was derived from a boy younger than two with a congenital heart defect but otherwise immunologically healthy. In nucleotides, the CDR3 is TGTGCCAGCAGCCCAGGCGGGGTACGTGGCTACACCTTC. It codes for CASSPGGVRGYTF.